This TCR beta chain was observed in a study of siplizumab effects on memory and regulatory T cells. Produced via immunoSEQ multiplex PCR; TCRdb's table is partial and in-frame only. The sample has 60,000 to 70,000 clones, about 90% seen once. Germline V gene data show CDR1 as LNHNV and CDR2 as YYDKDF (reference sequence). The V end lost 4 bases, the J end lost 1 base, and 13 bases lay between the germline ends. The CDR3 consists of 15 residues. The sequencing sample was made of Tregs sorted from blood. The origin of this receptor is a human donor in good health. This chain connects TRBV15 to TRBJ1-2, with a possible D match to TRBD1 (5 bases). Written as DNA, the CDR3 is TGTGCCACCAGCACCTCGGGACTCCTTAACTATGGCTACACCTTC. Its translation: CATSTSGLLNYGYTF.